The clone carrying this T cell receptor beta chain showed up just once. The sample comes from a study of blood T cell repertoires in COVID-19. Study background: COVID-19 samples from acute and convalescent phases originated in the United States, Italy and Spain. PBMCs, B-cell-depleted T cells, or T cells were the source of the cDNA or gDNA that made up the material.

Per the study methods: For nucleated cells, counts were estimated from reference gene primer amplification. Assay: immunoSEQ multiplex PCR; the TCRdb copy retains only in-frame clones and omits some. That table is the source of V, J and clone size, and D and trimming were worked out from the DNA. The data contain some 180,000 clones, roughly 90% of them singletons. This TCR was sampled from a man aged 45-60 years with acute or convalescent COVID-19. The sequenced sample consisted of peripheral blood.

CDR3 amino acids: CAWSPTGREKLFF. In DNA form, the CDR3 reads TGTGCCTGGAGCCCTACAGGGCGGGAAAAACTGTTTTTT. The V call is TRBV30, the J call TRBJ1-4, with a weak D call TRBD1 (6 bases). This CDR3 is built from 13 residues. From germline, CDR1 is GTSNPN and CDR2 SVGIG (reference sequence). V was trimmed by 3 bases and J by 8 bases, leaving 13 bases between them.